This TCR beta chain appears in the sequencing data of a study of blood T cell repertoires in COVID-19. Study overall: Acute and convalescent COVID-19 specimens originated in the United States, Italy and Spain.

Measured with immunoSEQ multiplex PCR; TCRdb has only the in-frame clones, and not every one. The sample has 150,000 to 180,000 clones, approximately 83% seen once. There are 16 residues in the CDR3. Per germline, CDR1 MNHNS and CDR2 SASEGT. Trimming shortened V by 4 bases and J by 9 bases, and 19 bases separated the two germline ends. The chain recombines TRBV6-1 with TRBJ1-6, with no clear D. Sequenced sample: peripheral blood. The receptor was derived from an older woman with acute or convalescent COVID-19. The CDR3 protein is CASSAVISPSGSPLHF. Here the CDR3 DNA reads TGTGCCAGCAGTGCGGTAATCTCCCCTTCGGGTTCACCCCTCCACTTT.